This T cell receptor (beta chain) was found in a study of low-dose radiotherapy and immunotherapy resistance in tumors. This CDR3 region has 14 residues. With 1 base removed from V and 2 bases from J, the gap between germline ends came to 7 bases. Germline CDR1 reads SGHKS; CDR2 reads YYEKEE (reference sequence). Gene-specific TRAV and TRBV primers were used for first-strand cDNA, covering alpha and beta chains. TCR amplification ran approximately 20 PCR cycles using constant-region and V-primer adapter primers. From the reads, TCRdb called clonotypes with MiXCR, one entry per CDR3 protein. The data hold 12,000 or so distinct CDR3 sequences, with approximately 80% observed a single time.

The sequence came from a human donor with advanced metastatic prostate, ovarian, gallbladder or colorectal cancer (not recorded which). This table probably holds off-target reads from a library built for another chain. The chain couples TRBV5-5 to TRBJ1-3, with D uncertain. The CDR3 loop reads CASSLSRAGNTIYF. CDR3 DNA sequence: TGTGCCAGCAGCTTGTCCCGGGCTGGAAACACCATATATTTT.